This T cell receptor (beta chain) was obtained from a study of T-cell reconstitution after alpha-beta-depleted transplantation in children. Using unique molecular identifiers, the investigators prepared the TCRbeta library. A single record per CDR3 protein comes from TCRdb applying MiXCR to the PCR reads. The table shows about 120,000 distinct CDR3 sequences, with over 9% occurring only once. The J segment lost 4 bases and the V segment lost 5 bases, leaving 16 bases of the junction unmatched. The CDR3 is 18 residues long. From germline, CDR1 is MRHNA and CDR2 SNTAGT. Study-level findings and limits: As was reported, about two months after transplant, alpha-beta T cells came from several hundred expanded graft clones. At day 60, the high TCRbeta diversity found in some patients originated from recipient T cells and thymic progenitors that had survived. The main origin of T-cell counts and diversity one year after transplant was newly produced T cells.

This clonotype has at least ten counts. No antigen is known for it. This TCR was recovered from a boy between 2 and 15 years old with acute lymphoblastic leukemia, due to receive a stem cell transplant. The genes are TRBV6-4 and TRBJ2-3; 9 bases line up with TRBD2. This material consisted of PBMCs, taken before TCRalphabeta/CD19-depleted stem cell transplant. The CDR3 DNA follows: TGTGCCAGCAGTCCCTGGCTAGCGGGAAATTCGGGCCCAGATACGCAGTATTTT. The encoded protein is CASSPWLAGNSGPDTQYF.